This T cell receptor beta chain was recorded in a study of graft-versus-host responses after intestinal transplantation listed by TCRdb under 2021. As for the study more broadly: Recipients received multivisceral, liver-intestinal, or isolated intestinal transplants. Every recipient was given anti-thymocyte globulin induction, followed by around three years of maintenance tacrolimus and steroids. Instead of going to the commercial service, samples from a few later patients were sequenced in-house on an Illumina MiSeq and processed with MiXCR. The cohort enrolled around 23 intestinal transplant recipients including one retransplant, and a few patients lacking pretransplant specimens were excluded. A peak of at least 4% donor T cells among recipient peripheral blood mononuclear cells was the definition used for donor T cell macrochimerism. To identify alloreactive clones, pre-transplant mixed lymphocyte reaction products were sequenced and compared with unstimulated pre-transplant donor and recipient T cells. Graft-versus-host and host-versus-graft alloreactive T cell clones were tracked in the graft, circulation and bone marrow after intestinal transplantation using bulk TCR-beta CDR3 sequencing.

As regards this clone: It lacks a known antigen. Base qualities are not provided; no much larger clone lies one nucleotide away.

Overall study outcomes, separate from this receptor: Early after transplant, declines in HvG clones were associated with peak levels of circulating GvH clones. Conclusions were limited by the relatively low number and heterogeneity of intestinal transplant patients. GvH clones were detected in recipient bone marrow, and some appeared earlier in ileal mucosa or blood, consistent with an intestinal mucosal origin. High GvH to HvG T cell clonal ratios were observed in the allografts of patients with donor T cell macrochimerism.

This sample's time point label indicates: cells obtained before transplantation from donor or recipient. CD3+CD4+ and CD3+CD8+ populations were FACS-sorted from unstimulated pre-transplant donor and recipient cells taken from spleen or lymph nodes. Library prep was done by the immunoSEQ multiplex PCR assay. For most patients, genomic DNA was isolated with the Qiagen DNeasy Blood and Tissue Kit and shipped frozen to Adaptive Biotechnologies for TCR sequencing. Adaptive Biotechnologies carried out high-throughput TCR-beta CDR3 sequencing of genomic DNA for most patients. The original methods were these. TCR sequencing data were retrieved from Adaptive's ImmunoSEQ software for around 20 patients, whereas a few other patients were processed with MiXCR and VDJtools. To correct CD4 versus CD8 sorting errors, any sequence found in both subsets at a frequency ratio below 5:1 was removed. CDR3 nucleotide sequences shared by donor and recipient were removed because the origin of these sequences could not be assigned. At least 2-fold expansion over unstimulated cells and a minimum CFSE-low frequency of 0.002% (template counts) or 0.001% (read counts) were required for clones to be classified as alloreactive. Clones detected in sequenced pre-transplant spleen, lymph node, or MLR CFSE-low populations of the donor or recipient were defined as mappable. The cumulative frequency of alloreactive clones was calculated as a percentage of all sequences, weighted by copy number. TCRdb stores this immuneACCESS table with in-frame sequences only. Part of the clones is absent; in the studies checked, under half of the shortfall reflects unresolved V genes, and no reason is known for the rest. The D gene and trimming were derived from the DNA, and the V and J assignments and clone size from that table. In this sample the table shows about 88,000 clones, roughly 90% of which occur a single time. Of the sample, around 0.11% is held by the ten largest clones.

Trimmed from V: 5 bases; trimmed from J: 1 base; junction bases lacking a gene match: 18. CDR1 is given as MNHEY and CDR2 as SMNVEV, both from the germline V gene (reference sequence). The CDR3 spans 19 residues, from the cysteine through the phenylalanine. Only CDR3 DNA is held: 57 bases, read in frame from base 1. The material was unstimulated CD4+ T cells sorted from spleen or lymph node cells, obtained before intestinal transplant. The chain is encoded by TRBV27 joined to TRBJ1-1, and 8 junctional nucleotides match TRBD1. The TCR was taken from a human donor who received an intestinal transplant. The bases read TGTGCCAGCAGTGGCCCCCCCCAGGGGGCGCGTGTGGGGAACACTGAAGCTTTCTTT. This sequence encodes CASSGPPQGARVGNTEAFF.